Each of the 13 T cell receptor beta chains below was sequenced from the same sample in a study of beta chain features in type 1 diabetes. Every isolated RNA sample was fully reverse transcribed, so sequencing captured expressed TCRB transcripts. The data were produced by immunoSEQ multiplex PCR, yet TCRdb's version contains in-frame clones alone and is incomplete. The sample contains hundreds of thousands of clones, 15% of which appear only once. Their antigens are not known. Points from the study as a whole: In every one of the four CD4+ subsets, TCRB CDR3s were moderately but significantly shorter in Type 1 diabetes patients.

What was sequenced was naive CD4+ T cells from blood. These receptors were collected from a young man with type 1 diabetes.

The genes are TRBV5-4 and TRBJ1-1; D unresolved. V was pared by 0 bases and J by 1 base, with 7 bases between. The CDR3 has 14 residues. The germline V gene encodes CDR1 SGHNT and CDR2 YYREEE (reference sequence). CDR3 in DNA: TGTGCCAGCAGCTTGGGGGCGACGAACACTGAAGCTTTCTTT. Its protein product is CASSLGATNTEAFF.

This clone has only a few counts. The V call is TRBV11-2, the J call TRBJ2-7, with D tentatively TRBD1 (6 bases). Trimming removed 6 bases at V and 7 bases at J, with 13 bases between. The germline V gene encodes CDR1 SGHAT and CDR2 FQNNGV. The CDR3 has 12 residues. As DNA, the CDR3 is TGTGCCAGCAGTTGGGACACGAGGGAGCAGTACTTC. Translating gives CASSWDTREQYF.

This clone was recorded a few times. The CDR3 DNA sequence: TGTGCCAGCAGCCCGGGGACTAGCGGGCCCAGGGCCCAGTACTTC. Protein: CASSPGTSGPRAQYF. V gene TRBV5-4 combines with J gene TRBJ2-5; 12 positions agree with TRBD2. This CDR3 has 15 amino acids. The V gene end was trimmed by 4 bases and the J gene end by 9 bases; junction bases not matched to a gene: 10. CDR1 and CDR2 (germline): SGHNT, YYREEE (reference sequence).

This sequence joins TRBV19 and TRBJ2-7; D is possibly TRBD1 (6 bases). Looked up from germline, CDR1 is LNHDA and CDR2 is SQIVND (reference sequence). The V and J ends lost 5 bases and 3 bases respectively, with 14 bases between them. This CDR3 has 14 amino acids. CDR3 DNA sequence: TGTGCCAGTAGTGTGACCGGGACAAGCTACGAGCAGTACTTC. It encodes CASSVTGTSYEQYF.

In this sample, this clone turned up a few times. The chain couples TRBV2 to TRBJ2-1; 9 bases line up with TRBD1. Germline-derived CDR1 and CDR2 are SNHLY and FYNNEI. CDR3 length: 17 residues. V lost 5 bases and J lost 4; bases outside the gene matches: 12. The CDR3 DNA is TGTGCCAGCAGTTTTCGTCGGACAGGGGTAACATACAATGAGCAGTTCTTC. This sequence encodes CASSFRRTGVTYNEQFF.

This clone occurred a few times. This chain connects TRBV4-3 to TRBJ2-3, with TRBD2 matching over 10 bases. This CDR3 is built from 16 residues. CDR1 and CDR2 from the germline V gene are LGHNA and YSLEER. Germline trimming cut 2 bases from V and 4 bases from J; bases unmatched to any gene: 6. CDR3 sequence (DNA): TGCGCCAGCAGCCAATTTAGCGGGGGGTACGCAGATACGCAGTATTTT. This sequence encodes CASSQFSGGYADTQYF.

This chain uses TRBV7-9 with TRBJ2-3; possible D gene TRBD1, 6 bases. Per the germline V gene, CDR1 is SEHNR and CDR2 is FQNEAQ (reference sequence). V lost 10 bases to trimming and J lost 2 bases, with 13 bases between them. The CDR3 is 13 amino acids. The CDR3: CANGQSTTDTQYF. DNA of the CDR3: TGTGCCAATGGACAGTCAACCACAGATACGCAGTATTTT.

The V gene is TRBV30, the J gene TRBJ2-7, with 7 bases identical to TRBD1. V trimming: 7 bases; J trimming: 4 bases; junction bases outside the gene matches: 7. There are 12 residues in the CDR3. Per the germline V gene, CDR1 is GTSNPN and CDR2 is SVGIG (reference sequence). CDR3 region: CASWDSSYEQYF. The DNA for the CDR3 is TGTGCCTCTTGGGACAGTTCGTACGAGCAGTACTTC.

The CDR3 spells CASAHSGEDTQYF. DNA of the CDR3: TGTGCCAGCGCACACAGCGGGGAAGATACGCAGTATTTT. The chain couples TRBV9 to TRBJ2-3; the match to TRBD2 covers 7 bases. Germline CDR1 SGDLS, CDR2 YYNGEE. V lost 7 bases to trimming and J lost 5 bases; unmatched junction nucleotides: 7. There are 13 residues in the CDR3.

This clone appeared a few times. The chain is built from TRBV28 and TRBJ2-3; D gene unclear. The V and J ends lost 7 bases and 0 bases respectively, with 2 bases between them. This CDR3 has 11 amino acids. Germline loops: CDR1 MDHEN, CDR2 SYDVKM. The CDR3 DNA sequence: TGTGCCAGCACGAGCACAGATACGCAGTATTTT. Protein: CASTSTDTQYF.

The chain joins TRBV7-8 to TRBJ1-5; 9 bases align to TRBD1. The ends lost 5 bases at V and 9 bases at J; junction bases unmatched: 11. CDR1 is SGHVS, CDR2 FQNEAQ, per germline. This CDR3 has 15 residues. CDR3 DNA: TGTGCCAGCAGCCTTCGAGGACAGGGGACCTCGCCCCAGCATTTT. It is translated as CASSLRGQGTSPQHF.

The gene calls are TRBV18 and TRBJ1-3; no clear D. The V end lost 5 bases, the J end lost 4 bases, and 12 bases lay between the germline ends. This CDR3 has 14 amino acids. Germline loops: CDR1 KGHSH, CDR2 LQKENI. The CDR3 sequence: CASSTEAFGNTIYF. The CDR3 DNA follows: TGTGCCAGCTCAACGGAGGCCTTCGGAAACACCATATATTTT.

The gene calls are TRBV6-5 and TRBJ1-2; the D is unclear. Germline V gene sequence: CDR1 MNHEY, CDR2 SVGAGI. The CDR3 extends over 14 amino acids. The V end lost 5 bases, the J end lost 5 bases, and 15 bases lay between the germline ends. The CDR3 DNA reads as TGTGCCAGCAGTCCCCCGAGTGGTGCTTATGGCTACACCTTC. Translation: CASSPPSGAYGYTF.